This TCR beta chain was obtained from a study of OX40 agonist ivuxolimab in advanced cancers. In the study overall: Checkpoint inhibitors had been given previously to roughly 40% of patients.

The data were produced by immunoSEQ multiplex PCR, yet TCRdb's version contains in-frame clones alone and is incomplete. The sample has around 72,000 clones, 75% to 90% seen once; the top ten hold less than 0.55%. Regarding the study as a whole: In CD8+ T cells, expanded clones were on average more numerous than in CD4+. There were also nonresponders showing low normalized T-cell clonal expansion.

As to this clone: Its target is not known.

Specimen: CD4+ or CD8+ T cells sorted from blood, collected in a trial of the OX40 agonist ivuxolimab. The TCR originated in an adult with an advanced solid tumor such as melanoma, head and neck, liver or kidney cancer.

For the CDR3, the DNA is TGCGCCAGCAGGATCGGACCAGGGAACCAAGAGACCCAGTACTTC. Amino acid sequence: CASRIGPGNQETQYF. The V call is TRBV5-1, the J call TRBJ2-5; D might be TRBD1 (5 bases). CDR1 and CDR2 (germline): SGHRS, YFSETQ. CDR3 length: 15 residues. Trimming left V 5 bases short and J 0 bases short, with 14 bases between. The full variable domain, its missing parts supplied by reference TRBV5-1 and TRBJ2-5, is KAGVTQTPRYLIKTRGQQVTLSCSPISGHRSVSWYQQTPGQGLQFLFEYFSETQRNKGNFPGRFSGRQFSNSRSEMNVSTLELGDSALYLCASRIGPGNQETQYFGPGTRLLVL.